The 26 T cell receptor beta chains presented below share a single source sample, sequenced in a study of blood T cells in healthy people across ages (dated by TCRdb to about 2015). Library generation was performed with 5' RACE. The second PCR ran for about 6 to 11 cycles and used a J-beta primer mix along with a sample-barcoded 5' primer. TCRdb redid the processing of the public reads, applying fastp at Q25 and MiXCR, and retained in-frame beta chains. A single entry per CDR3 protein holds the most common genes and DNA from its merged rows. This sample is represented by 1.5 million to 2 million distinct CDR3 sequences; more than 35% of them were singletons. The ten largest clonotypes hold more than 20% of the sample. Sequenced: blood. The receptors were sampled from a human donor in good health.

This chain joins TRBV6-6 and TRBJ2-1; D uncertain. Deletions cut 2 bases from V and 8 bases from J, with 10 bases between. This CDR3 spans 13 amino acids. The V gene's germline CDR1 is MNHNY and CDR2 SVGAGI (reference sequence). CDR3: CASSYRQSDEQFF. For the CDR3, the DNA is TGTGCCAGCAGTTACAGGCAGTCGGATGAGCAGTTCTTC.

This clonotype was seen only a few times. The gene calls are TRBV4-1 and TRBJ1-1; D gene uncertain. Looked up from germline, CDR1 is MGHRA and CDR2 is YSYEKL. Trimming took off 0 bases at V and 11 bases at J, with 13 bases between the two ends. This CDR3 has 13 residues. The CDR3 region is CASSQDTFRDAFF. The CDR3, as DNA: TGCGCCAGCAGCCAAGACACCTTTCGGGATGCTTTCTTT.

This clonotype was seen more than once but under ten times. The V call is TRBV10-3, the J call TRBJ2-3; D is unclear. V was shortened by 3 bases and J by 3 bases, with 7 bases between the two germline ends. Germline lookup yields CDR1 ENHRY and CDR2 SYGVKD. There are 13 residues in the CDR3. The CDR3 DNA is TGTGCCATCAGTGAACCCCCTACAGATACGCAGTATTTT. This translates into CAISEPPTDTQYF.

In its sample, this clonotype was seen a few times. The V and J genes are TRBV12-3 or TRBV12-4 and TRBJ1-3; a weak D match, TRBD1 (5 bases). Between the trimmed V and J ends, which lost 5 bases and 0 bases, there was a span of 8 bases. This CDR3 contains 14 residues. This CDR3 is CASSETVSGNTIYF. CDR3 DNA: TGTGCCAGCAGTGAGACAGTCTCTGGAAACACCATATATTTT.

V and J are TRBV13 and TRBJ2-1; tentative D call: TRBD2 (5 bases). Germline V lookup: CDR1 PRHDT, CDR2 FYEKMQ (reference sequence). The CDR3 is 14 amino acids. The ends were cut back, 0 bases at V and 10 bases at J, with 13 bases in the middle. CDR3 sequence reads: CASSLGGGGREQFF. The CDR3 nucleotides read TGTGCCAGCAGCTTAGGCGGAGGAGGCAGAGAGCAGTTCTTC. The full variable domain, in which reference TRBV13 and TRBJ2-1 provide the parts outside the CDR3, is AAGVIQSPRHLIKEKRETATLKCYPIPRHDTVYWYQQGPGQDPQFLISFYEKMQSDKGSIPDRFSAQQFSDYHSELNMSSLELGDSALYFCASSLGGGGREQFFGPGTRLTVL.

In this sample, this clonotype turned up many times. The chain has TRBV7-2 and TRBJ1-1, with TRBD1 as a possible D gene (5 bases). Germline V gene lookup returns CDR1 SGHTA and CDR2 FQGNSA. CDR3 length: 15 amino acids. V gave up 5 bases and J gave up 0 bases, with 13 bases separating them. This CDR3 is CASSREGSMNTEAFF. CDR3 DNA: TGTGCCAGCAGCCGGGAGGGGAGCATGAACACTGAAGCTTTCTTT. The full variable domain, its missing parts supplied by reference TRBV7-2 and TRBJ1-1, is GAGVSQSPSNKVTEKGKDVELRCDPISGHTALYWYRQSLGQGLEFLIYFQGNSAPDKSGLPSDRFSAERTGGSVSTLTIQRTQQEDSAVYLCASSREGSMNTEAFFGQGTRLTVV.

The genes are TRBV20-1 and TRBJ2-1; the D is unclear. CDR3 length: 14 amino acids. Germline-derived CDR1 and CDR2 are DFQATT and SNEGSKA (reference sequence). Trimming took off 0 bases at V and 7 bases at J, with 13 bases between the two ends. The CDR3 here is CSAREGNPKNEQFF. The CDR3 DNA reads TGCAGTGCTAGAGAGGGCAACCCTAAGAATGAGCAGTTCTTC.

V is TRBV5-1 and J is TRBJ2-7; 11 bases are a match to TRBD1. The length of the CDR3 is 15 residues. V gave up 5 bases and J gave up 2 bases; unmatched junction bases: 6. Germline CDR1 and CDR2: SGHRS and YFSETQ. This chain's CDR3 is CASRSGTGGTYEQYF. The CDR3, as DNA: TGCGCCAGCAGGTCCGGGACAGGGGGAACCTACGAGCAGTACTTC. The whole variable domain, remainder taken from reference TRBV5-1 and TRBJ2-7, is KAGVTQTPRYLIKTRGQQVTLSCSPISGHRSVSWYQQTPGQGLQFLFEYFSETQRNKGNFPGRFSGRQFSNSRSEMNVSTLELGDSALYLCASRSGTGGTYEQYFGPGTRLTVT.

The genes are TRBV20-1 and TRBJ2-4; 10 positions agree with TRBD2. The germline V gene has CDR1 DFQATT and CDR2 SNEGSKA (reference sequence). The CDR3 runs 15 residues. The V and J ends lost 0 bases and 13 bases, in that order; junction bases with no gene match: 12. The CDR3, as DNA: TGCAGTGCTAGAGATTTGGCTAGCGGGGGTTGGGAGCAGTACTTC. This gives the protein CSARDLASGGWEQYF.

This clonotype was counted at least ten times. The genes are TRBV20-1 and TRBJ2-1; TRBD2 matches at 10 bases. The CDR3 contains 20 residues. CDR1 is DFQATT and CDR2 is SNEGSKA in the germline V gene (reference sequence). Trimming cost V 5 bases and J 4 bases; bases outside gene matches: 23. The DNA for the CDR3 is TGCAGTGCTGAAAAATCCTCGCGACAGGCTACTAGCGGGGCTTACAATGAGCAGTTCTTC. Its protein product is CSAEKSSRQATSGAYNEQFF.

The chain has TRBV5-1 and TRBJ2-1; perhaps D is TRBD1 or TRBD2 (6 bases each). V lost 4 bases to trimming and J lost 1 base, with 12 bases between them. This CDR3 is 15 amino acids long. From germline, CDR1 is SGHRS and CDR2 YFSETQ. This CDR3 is CASSKRGVSYNEQFF. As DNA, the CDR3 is TGCGCCAGCAGCAAGAGGGGGGTTTCCTACAATGAGCAGTTCTTC.

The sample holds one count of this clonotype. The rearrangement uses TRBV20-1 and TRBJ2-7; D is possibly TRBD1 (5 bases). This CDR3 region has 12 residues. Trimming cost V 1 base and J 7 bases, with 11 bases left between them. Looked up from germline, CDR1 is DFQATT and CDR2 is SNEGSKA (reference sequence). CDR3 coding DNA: TGCAGTGCTAGAGGCGACAGCCAGGAGCAGTACTTC. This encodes CSARGDSQEQYF.

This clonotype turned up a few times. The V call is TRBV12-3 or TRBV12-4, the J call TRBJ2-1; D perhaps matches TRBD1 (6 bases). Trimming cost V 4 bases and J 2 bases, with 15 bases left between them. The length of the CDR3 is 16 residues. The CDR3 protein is CASSSGRDRPYNEQFF. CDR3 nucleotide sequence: TGTGCCAGCAGTTCAGGTCGCGACAGGCCCTACAATGAGCAGTTCTTC.

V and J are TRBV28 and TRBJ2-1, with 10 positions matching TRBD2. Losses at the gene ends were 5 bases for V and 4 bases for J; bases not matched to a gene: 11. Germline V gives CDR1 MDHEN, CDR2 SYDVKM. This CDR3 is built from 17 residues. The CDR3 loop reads CASSIPSGGAEYNEQFF. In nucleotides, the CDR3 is TGTGCCAGCAGTATACCAAGCGGGGGGGCCGAGTACAATGAGCAGTTCTTC.

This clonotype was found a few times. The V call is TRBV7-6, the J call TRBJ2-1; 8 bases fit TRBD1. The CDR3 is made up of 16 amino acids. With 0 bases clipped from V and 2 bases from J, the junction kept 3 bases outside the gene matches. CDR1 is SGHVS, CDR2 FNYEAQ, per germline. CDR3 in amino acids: CASSLARQGTYNEQFF. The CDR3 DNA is TGTGCCAGCAGCTTAGCGCGACAGGGGACCTACAATGAGCAGTTCTTC.

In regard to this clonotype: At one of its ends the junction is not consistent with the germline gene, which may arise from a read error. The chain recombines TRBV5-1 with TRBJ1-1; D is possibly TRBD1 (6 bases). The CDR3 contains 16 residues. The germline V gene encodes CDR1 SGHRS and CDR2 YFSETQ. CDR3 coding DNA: TGCACCAGCAGCTTGGGCAGGGGTTCGATGAACACTGAAGCTTTCTTT. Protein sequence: CTSSLGRGSMNTEAFF.

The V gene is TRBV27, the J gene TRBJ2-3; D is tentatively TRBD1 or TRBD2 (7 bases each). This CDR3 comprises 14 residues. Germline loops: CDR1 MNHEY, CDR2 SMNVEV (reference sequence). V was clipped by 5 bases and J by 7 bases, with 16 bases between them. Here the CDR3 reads CASSQGGLLNTQYF. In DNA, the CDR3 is TGTGCCAGCAGTCAGGGGGGGTTGTTAAATACGCAGTATTTT.

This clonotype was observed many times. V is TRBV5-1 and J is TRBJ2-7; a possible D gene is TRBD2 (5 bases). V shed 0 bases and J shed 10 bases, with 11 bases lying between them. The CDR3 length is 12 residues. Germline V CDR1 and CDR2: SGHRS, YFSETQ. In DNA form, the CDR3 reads TGCGCCAGCAGCTTGGAGACCGGAGGACAGTACTTC. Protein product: CASSLETGGQYF.

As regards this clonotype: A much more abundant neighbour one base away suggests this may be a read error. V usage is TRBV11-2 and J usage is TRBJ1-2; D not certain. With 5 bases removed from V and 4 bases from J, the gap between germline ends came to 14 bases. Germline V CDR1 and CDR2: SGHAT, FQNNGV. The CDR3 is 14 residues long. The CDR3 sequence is CASSHDVHIYGYTF. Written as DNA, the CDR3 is TGTGCCAGCAGCCACGATGTCCACATCTATGGCTACACCTTC.

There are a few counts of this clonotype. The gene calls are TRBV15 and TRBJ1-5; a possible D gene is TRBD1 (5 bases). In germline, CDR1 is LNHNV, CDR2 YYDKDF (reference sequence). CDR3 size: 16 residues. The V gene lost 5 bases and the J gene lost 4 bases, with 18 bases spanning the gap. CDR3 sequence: CATSQMGGGFNQPQHF. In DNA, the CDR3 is TGTGCCACCAGCCAGATGGGGGGTGGGTTTAATCAGCCCCAGCATTTT. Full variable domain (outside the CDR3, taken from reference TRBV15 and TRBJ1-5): DAMVIQNPRYQVTQFGKPVTLSCSQTLNHNVMYWYQQKSSQAPKLLFHYYDKDFNNEADTPDNFQSRRPNTSFCFLDIRSPGLGDTAMYLCATSQMGGGFNQPQHFGDGTRLSIL.

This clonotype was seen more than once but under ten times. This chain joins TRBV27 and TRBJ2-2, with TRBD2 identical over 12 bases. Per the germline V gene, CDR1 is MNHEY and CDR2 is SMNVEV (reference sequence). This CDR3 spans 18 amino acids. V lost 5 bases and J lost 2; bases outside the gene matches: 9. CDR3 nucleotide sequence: TGTGCCAGCAGTCGGGTCGCTAGCGGGGGGGCCAACACCGGGGAGCTGTTTTTT. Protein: CASSRVASGGANTGELFF.

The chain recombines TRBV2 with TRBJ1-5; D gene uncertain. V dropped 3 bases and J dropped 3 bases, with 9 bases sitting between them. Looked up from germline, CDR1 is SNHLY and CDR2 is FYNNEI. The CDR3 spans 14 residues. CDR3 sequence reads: CASSDEVFNQPQHF. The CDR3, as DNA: TGTGCCAGCAGTGATGAGGTGTTCAATCAGCCCCAGCATTTT.

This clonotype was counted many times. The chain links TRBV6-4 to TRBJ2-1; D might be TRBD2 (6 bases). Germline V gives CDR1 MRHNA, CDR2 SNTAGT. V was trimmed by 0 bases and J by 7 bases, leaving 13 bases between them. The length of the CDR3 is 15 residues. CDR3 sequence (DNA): TGTGCCAGCAGTGACTCGGCGGGGTCTGGGAATGAGCAGTTCTTC. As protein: CASSDSAGSGNEQFF.

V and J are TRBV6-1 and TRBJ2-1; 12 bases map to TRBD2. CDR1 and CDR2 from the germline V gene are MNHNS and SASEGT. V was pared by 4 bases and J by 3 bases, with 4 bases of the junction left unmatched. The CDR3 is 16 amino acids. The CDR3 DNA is TGTGCCAGCAGTGTCGGGACTAGCGGGCACTACAATGAGCAGTTCTTC. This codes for CASSVGTSGHYNEQFF.

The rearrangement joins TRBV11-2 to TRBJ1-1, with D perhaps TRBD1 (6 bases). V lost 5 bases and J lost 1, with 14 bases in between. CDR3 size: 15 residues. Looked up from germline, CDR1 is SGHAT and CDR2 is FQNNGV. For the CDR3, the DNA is TGTGCCAGCAGCCCTAGGGGGGTGGAGAACACTGAAGCTTTCTTT. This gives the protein CASSPRGVENTEAFF.

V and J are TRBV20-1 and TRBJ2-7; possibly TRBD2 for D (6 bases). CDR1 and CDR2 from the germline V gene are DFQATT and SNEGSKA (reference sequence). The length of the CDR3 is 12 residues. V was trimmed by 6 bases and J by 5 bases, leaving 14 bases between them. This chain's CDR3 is CSARKWGDEQYF. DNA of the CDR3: TGCAGTGCGAGGAAATGGGGGGACGAGCAGTACTTC.